Listed below are T cell receptor beta chains from one sample, sequenced in a study of regulatory T cells in long-lasting Graves disease. TCRdb independently ran MiXCR on the multiplex PCR reads; one entry per CDR3 protein. The sample has about 430,000 distinct CDR3 sequences; over 12% are singletons. The same sample was also studied in work on T cells in Graves' hyperthyroidism and ophthalmopathy.

This specimen consisted of peripheral blood mononuclear cells (PBMCs), obtained at new diagnosis, from a patient treated with antithyroid drugs. The receptors shown here come from a woman between 35 and 50 years old with Graves disease. The CDR3 runs from the conserved cysteine through the conserved F or W. The D gene is left open where the match is weak. Size is stated for part of the rows, as once, few or many counts, or as a class when the clone is expanded.

TRBJ2-1 TRBV7-3 . 15 . CASSLGRESYNEQFF TGTGCCAGCAGCCTAGGACGGGAGTCCTACAATGAGCAGTTCTTC
TRBJ2-7 TRBV28 . 11 many CASSFGYEQYF TGTGCCAGCAGCTTTGGCTACGAGCAGTACTTC
TRBJ1-6 TRBV2 . 14 . CASSEDRDNSPLHF TGTGCCAGCAGTGAGGACAGAGATAATTCACCCCTCCACTTT
TRBJ2-5 TRBV27 . 13 many CASSLSIRETQYF TGTGCCAGCAGTTTATCAATACGGGAGACCCAGTACTTC
TRBJ2-7 TRBV19 TRBD2 17 many CASSSWTSGALSYEQYF TGTGCCAGTAGTTCGTGGACTAGCGGGGCCCTCTCCTACGAGCAGTACTTC
TRBJ1-4 TRBV28 . 14 many CASRGPGKNGKLFF TGTGCCAGCAGGGGCCCAGGGAAAAATGGGAAACTGTTTTTT
TRBJ1-1 TRBV12-5 . 14 . CASGLEGPHTEAFF TGTGCTAGTGGTTTGGAGGGGCCACACACTGAAGCTTTCTTT
TRBJ1-5 TRBV28 . 14 few CASSLLQGNQPQHF TGTGCCAGCAGTTTATTACAGGGCAATCAGCCCCAGCATTTT
TRBJ1-5 TRBV20-1 TRBD1 19 many CSARDGGQGVIVGNQPQHF TGCAGTGCTAGAGATGGGGGACAGGGGGTTATAGTTGGCAATCAGCCCCAGCATTTT
TRBJ1-6 TRBV28 . 17 many CASRTGVGSSYNSPLHF TGTGCCAGCAGGACGGGAGTGGGAAGCTCCTATAATTCACCCCTCCACTTT
TRBJ2-5 TRBV7-8 . 16 many CASSPQTGRGQETQYF TGTGCCAGCAGCCCCCAGACAGGGAGGGGCCAAGAGACCCAGTACTTC
TRBJ1-4 TRBV12-3/TRBV12-4 TRBD1 13 many CASSDDRDEKLFF TGTGCCAGCAGTGACGACAGGGATGAAAAACTGTTTTTT
TRBJ2-3 TRBV11-1 . 16 . CASSLVLPKGTDTQYF TGTGCCAGCAGCTTAGTACTACCGAAGGGGACAGATACGCAGTATTTT
TRBJ2-7 TRBV2 TRBD2 13 many CASLGLAGYEQYF TGTGCCAGCCTGGGACTAGCGGGTTACGAGCAGTACTTC
TRBJ2-1 TRBV3-1 . 15 . CASSQIRYSYNEQFF TGTGCCAGCAGCCAAATCAGATACTCCTACAATGAGCAGTTCTTC
TRBJ1-2 TRBV3-1 . 13 many CASSRGTSRGYTF TGTGCCAGCAGCCGTGGGACGAGTCGAGGCTACACCTTC
TRBJ2-1 TRBV2 TRBD2 15 many CASSETSGRGNEQFF TGTGCCAGCAGCGAAACTAGCGGGAGGGGCAATGAGCAGTTCTTC
TRBJ2-7 TRBV20-1 TRBD2 15 . CSARDESSGTPGQYF TGCAGTGCTAGAGATGAATCTAGCGGGACCCCGGGGCAGTACTTC
TRBJ2-7 TRBV2 TRBD1 13 many CASSGGTGYEQYF TGTGCCAGCAGTGGAGGGACAGGCTACGAGCAGTACTTC
TRBJ2-3 TRBV11-2 TRBD2 14 many CASSLVRGRDTQYF TGTGCCAGCAGCTTAGTGCGGGGGAGGGATACGCAGTATTTT
TRBJ1-5 TRBV27 . 21 . CASSSPRLDSPKGGSNQPQHF TGTGCCAGCAGTAGCCCCCGCCTCGACAGCCCTAAGGGGGGTAGCAATCAGCCCCAGCATTTT
TRBJ1-1 TRBV2 . 15 many CASTYSQGLHPEAFF TGTGCCAGCACCTATTCACAGGGATTGCACCCTGAAGCTTTCTTT
TRBJ1-5 TRBV28 . 15 many CASSLPDSSNQPQHF TGTGCCAGCAGTTTACCGGACAGTAGCAATCAGCCCCAGCATTTT
TRBJ2-1 TRBV20-1 . 15 . CSARELADSYNEQFF TGCAGTGCTAGAGAATTAGCGGACTCCTACAATGAGCAGTTCTTC
TRBJ2-3 TRBV19 TRBD2 18 few CASSIKALAGGQTDTQYF TGTGCCAGTAGTATTAAAGCCCTAGCGGGAGGGCAAACTGATACGCAGTATTTT
TRBJ2-1 TRBV5-5 . 13 many CASSWGPGNEQFF TGTGCCAGCAGCTGGGGACCCGGCAATGAGCAGTTCTTC
TRBJ2-5 TRBV19 . 13 . CASSISGWETQYF TGTGCCAGTAGTATTTCGGGGTGGGAGACCCAGTACTTC
TRBJ1-5 TRBV5-1 . 15 . CASSLGDGGDQPQHF TGCGCCAGCAGCTTGGGGGACGGCGGGGATCAGCCCCAGCATTTT
TRBJ2-2 TRBV12-3/TRBV12-4 TRBD2 15 many CASTTLAEITGELFF TGTGCCAGCACCACACTAGCGGAGATCACCGGGGAGCTGTTTTTT
TRBJ2-1 TRBV11-2 TRBD2 17 many CASSFRLAGGSDNEQFF TGTGCCAGCAGCTTCAGACTAGCGGGGGGTAGCGACAATGAGCAGTTCTTC
TRBJ1-4 TRBV28 . 15 many CASSFEDLANEKLFF TGTGCCAGCAGTTTCGAGGACCTTGCGAATGAAAAACTGTTTTTT
TRBJ2-1 TRBV20-1 . 14 few CSATYSGIYNEQFF TGCAGTGCTACCTACAGCGGAATCTACAATGAGCAGTTCTTC
TRBJ1-5 TRBV6-2/TRBV6-3 . 11 few CASGNYQPQHF TGTGCCAGCGGGAACTATCAGCCCCAGCATTTT
TRBJ1-2 TRBV11-2 TRBD1 18 few CASSLEAGQSRGGYGYTF TGTGCCAGCAGCTTAGAGGCGGGACAGTCTAGAGGGGGCTATGGCTACACCTTC
TRBJ1-3 TRBV7-9 . 16 . CASSLYSREVGNAIYF TGTGCCAGCAGCTTATATAGCAGGGAGGTCGGAAACGCCATATATTTT
TRBJ1-1 TRBV29-1 . 12 many CSAVQENTEAFF TGCAGCGCTGTACAGGAGAACACTGAAGCTTTCTTT
TRBJ2-2 TRBV2 TRBD2 15 many CASSDRTRNTGELFF TGTGCCAGCAGTGATCGGACTAGGAACACCGGGGAGCTGTTTTTT
TRBJ2-7 TRBV30 . 13 many CAWSAGIKDEQYF TGTGCCTGGAGTGCCGGGATCAAGGACGAGCAGTACTTC
TRBJ1-5 TRBV3-1 . 16 . CASSPGGAYSNQPQHF TGTGCCAGCAGCCCTGGAGGGGCCTATAGCAATCAGCCCCAGCATTTT
TRBJ2-3 TRBV7-9 TRBD2 18 . CASSSGLAGASSTDTQYF TGTGCCAGCAGCTCCGGACTAGCGGGAGCCTCTAGCACAGATACGCAGTATTTT